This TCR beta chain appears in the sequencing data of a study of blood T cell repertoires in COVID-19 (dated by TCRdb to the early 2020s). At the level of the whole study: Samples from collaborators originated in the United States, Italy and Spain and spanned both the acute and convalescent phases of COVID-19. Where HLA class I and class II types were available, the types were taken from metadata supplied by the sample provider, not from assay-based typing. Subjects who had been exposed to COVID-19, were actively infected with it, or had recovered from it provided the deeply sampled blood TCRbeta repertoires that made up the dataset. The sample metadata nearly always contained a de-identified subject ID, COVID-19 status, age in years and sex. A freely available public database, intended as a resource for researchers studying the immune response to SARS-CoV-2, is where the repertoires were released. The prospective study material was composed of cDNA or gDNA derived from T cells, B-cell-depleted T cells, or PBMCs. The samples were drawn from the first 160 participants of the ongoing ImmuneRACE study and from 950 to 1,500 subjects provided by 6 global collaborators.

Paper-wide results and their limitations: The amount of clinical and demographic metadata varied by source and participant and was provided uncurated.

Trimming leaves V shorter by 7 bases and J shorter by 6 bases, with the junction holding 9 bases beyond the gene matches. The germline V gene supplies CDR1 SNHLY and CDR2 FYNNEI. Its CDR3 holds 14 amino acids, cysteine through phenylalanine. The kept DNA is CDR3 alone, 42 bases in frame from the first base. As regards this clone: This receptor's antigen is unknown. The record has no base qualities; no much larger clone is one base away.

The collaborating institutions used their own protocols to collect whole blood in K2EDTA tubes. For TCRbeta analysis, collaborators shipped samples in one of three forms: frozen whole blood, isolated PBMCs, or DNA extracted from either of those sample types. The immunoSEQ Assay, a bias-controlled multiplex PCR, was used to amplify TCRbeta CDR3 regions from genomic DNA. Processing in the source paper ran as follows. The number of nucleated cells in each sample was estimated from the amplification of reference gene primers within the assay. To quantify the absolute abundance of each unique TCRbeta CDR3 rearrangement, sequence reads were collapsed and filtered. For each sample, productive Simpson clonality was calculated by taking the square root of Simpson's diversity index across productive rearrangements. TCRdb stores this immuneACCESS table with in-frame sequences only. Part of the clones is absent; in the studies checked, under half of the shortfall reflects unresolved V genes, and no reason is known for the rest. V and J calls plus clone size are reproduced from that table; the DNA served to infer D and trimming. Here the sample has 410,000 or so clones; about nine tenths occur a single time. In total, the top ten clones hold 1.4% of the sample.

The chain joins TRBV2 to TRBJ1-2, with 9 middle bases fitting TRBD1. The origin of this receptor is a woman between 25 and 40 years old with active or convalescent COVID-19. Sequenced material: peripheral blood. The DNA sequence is TGTGCCAGCAACCAACAGGGGGCGATCCATGGCTACACCTTC. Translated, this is CASNQQGAIHGYTF. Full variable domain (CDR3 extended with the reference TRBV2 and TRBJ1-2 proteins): EPEVTQTPSHQVTQMGQEVILRCVPISNHLYFYWYRQILGQKVEFLVSFYNNEISEKSEIFDDQFSVERPDGSNFTLKIRSTKLEDSAMYFCASNQQGAIHGYTFGSGTRLTVV.